This T cell receptor (beta chain) came from a study of identical twins. TCRdb called the 5' RACE reads again in MiXCR, with one record for every CDR3 protein. The sample includes approximately 670,000 distinct CDR3 sequences, roughly 6% of them seen just once. V trimming: 1 base; J trimming: 4 bases; junction bases outside the gene matches: 5. The CDR3 contains 15 residues. CDR1 and CDR2 (germline): SGHRS, YFSETQ. This clonotype was detected many times. With no exceptions, donors were healthy Caucasians. Sequences were obtained from naive T cells sorted from blood. The V gene is TRBV5-1, the J gene TRBJ1-1; TRBD1 aligns across 9 bases. The receptor comes from a man between 18 and 29 years old in good health. CDR3 loop: CASSLLTGGGTEAFF. The CDR3 coding sequence is TGCGCCAGCAGCTTGTTGACAGGGGGAGGCACTGAAGCTTTCTTT.